This T cell receptor beta chain was identified during a study of OX40 agonist ivuxolimab in advanced cancers. This CDR3 is 16 amino acids long. The V end was cut by 0 bases, the J end by 7 bases, with 16 bases between. Germline-derived CDR1 and CDR2 are MDHEN and SYDVKM. Measured with immunoSEQ multiplex PCR; TCRdb has only the in-frame clones, and not every one. The table includes 37,000 or so clones, almost 85% detected once. Specimen: CD4+ or CD8+ T cells sorted from blood, collected in a trial of the OX40 agonist ivuxolimab. The sequence was obtained from an adult with an advanced solid tumor such as melanoma, head and neck, liver or kidney cancer. The rearrangement uses TRBV28 and TRBJ2-1; possible D gene TRBD2, 6 bases. Here the CDR3 reads CASSLWGGGVHNEQFF. As DNA, the CDR3 is TGTGCCAGCAGTTTATGGGGGGGAGGTGTGCATAATGAGCAGTTCTTC.